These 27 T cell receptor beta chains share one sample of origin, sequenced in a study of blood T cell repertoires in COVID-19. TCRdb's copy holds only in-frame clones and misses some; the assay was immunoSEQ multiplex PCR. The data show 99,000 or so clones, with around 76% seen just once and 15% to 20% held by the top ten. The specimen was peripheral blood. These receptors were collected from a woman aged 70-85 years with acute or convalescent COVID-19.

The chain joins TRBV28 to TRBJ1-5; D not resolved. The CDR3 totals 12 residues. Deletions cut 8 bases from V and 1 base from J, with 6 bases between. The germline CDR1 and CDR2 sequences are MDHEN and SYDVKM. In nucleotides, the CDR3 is TGTGCCAGCCGAGTAAGCAATCAGCCCCAGCATTTT. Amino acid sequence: CASRVSNQPQHF.

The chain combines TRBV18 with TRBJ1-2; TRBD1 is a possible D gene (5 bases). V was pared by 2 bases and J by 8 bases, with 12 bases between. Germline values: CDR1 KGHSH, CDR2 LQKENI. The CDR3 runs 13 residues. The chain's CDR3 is CASSPAQGGGYTF. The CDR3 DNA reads TGTGCCAGCTCACCAGCGCAGGGCGGCGGCTACACCTTC. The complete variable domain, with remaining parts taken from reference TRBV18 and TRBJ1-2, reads NAGVMQNPRHLVRRRGQEARLRCSPMKGHSHVYWYRQLPEEGLKFMVYLQKENIIDESGMPKERFSAEFPKEGPSILRIQQVVRGDSAAYFCASSPAQGGGYTFGSGTRLTVV.

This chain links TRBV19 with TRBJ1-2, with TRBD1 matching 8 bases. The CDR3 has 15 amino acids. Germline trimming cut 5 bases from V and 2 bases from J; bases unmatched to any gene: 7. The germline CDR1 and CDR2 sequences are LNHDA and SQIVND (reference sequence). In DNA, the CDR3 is TGTGCCAGTAGTGTAGGACAGGGCCTCAACTATGGCTACACCTTC. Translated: CASSVGQGLNYGYTF.

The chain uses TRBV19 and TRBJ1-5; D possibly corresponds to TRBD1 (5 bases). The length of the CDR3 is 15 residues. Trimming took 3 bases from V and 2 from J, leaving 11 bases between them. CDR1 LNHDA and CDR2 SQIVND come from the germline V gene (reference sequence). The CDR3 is CASSIGGRGNQPQHF. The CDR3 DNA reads TGTGCCAGTAGTATCGGGGGGAGGGGCAATCAGCCCCAGCATTTT.

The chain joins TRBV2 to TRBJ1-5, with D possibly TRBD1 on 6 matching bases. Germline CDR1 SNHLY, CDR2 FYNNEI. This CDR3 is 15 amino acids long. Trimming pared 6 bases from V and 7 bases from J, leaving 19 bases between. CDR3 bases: TGTGCCAGCAGCCGAGCAACAGGGACGAGGCAGCCCCAGCATTTT. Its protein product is CASSRATGTRQPQHF.

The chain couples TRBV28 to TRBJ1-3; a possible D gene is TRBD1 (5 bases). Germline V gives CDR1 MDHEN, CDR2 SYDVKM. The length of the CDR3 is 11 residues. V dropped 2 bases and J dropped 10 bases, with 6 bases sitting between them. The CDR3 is CASSLGGTIYF. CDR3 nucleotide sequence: TGTGCCAGCAGTTTAGGGGGGACCATATATTTT. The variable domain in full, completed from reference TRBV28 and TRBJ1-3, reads DVKVTQSSRYLVKRTGEKVFLECVQDMDHENMFWYRQDPGLGLRLIYFSYDVKMKEKGDIPEGYSVSREKKERFSLILESASTNQTSMYLCASSLGGTIYFGEGSWLTVV.

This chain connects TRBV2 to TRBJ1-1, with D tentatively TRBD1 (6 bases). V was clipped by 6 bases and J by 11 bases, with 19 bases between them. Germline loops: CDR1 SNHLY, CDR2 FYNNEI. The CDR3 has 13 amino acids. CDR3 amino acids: CASSADSLAWAFF. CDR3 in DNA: TGTGCCAGCAGCGCGGACAGCCTGGCGTGGGCTTTCTTT.

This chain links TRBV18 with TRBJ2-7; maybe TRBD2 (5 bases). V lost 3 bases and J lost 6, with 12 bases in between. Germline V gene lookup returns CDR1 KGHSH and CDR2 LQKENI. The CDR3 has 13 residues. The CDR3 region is CASSPREGGEQYF. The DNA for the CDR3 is TGTGCCAGCTCACCGAGGGAAGGAGGCGAGCAGTACTTC. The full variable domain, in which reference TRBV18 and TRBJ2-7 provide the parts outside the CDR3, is NAGVMQNPRHLVRRRGQEARLRCSPMKGHSHVYWYRQLPEEGLKFMVYLQKENIIDESGMPKERFSAEFPKEGPSILRIQQVVRGDSAAYFCASSPREGGEQYFGPGTRLTVT.

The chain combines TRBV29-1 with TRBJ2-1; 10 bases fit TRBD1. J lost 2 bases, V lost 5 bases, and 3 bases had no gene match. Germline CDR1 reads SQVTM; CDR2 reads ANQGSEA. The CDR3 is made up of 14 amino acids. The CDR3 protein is CSVTTGGTYNEQFF. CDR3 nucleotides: TGCAGCGTTACGACAGGGGGCACCTACAATGAGCAGTTCTTC.

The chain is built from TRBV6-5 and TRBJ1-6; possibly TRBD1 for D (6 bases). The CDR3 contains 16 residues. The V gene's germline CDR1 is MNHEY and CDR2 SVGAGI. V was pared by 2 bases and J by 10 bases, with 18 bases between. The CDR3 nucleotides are TGTGCCAGCAGTTACACTTTACAGGGACGTGTCTCACCCCTCCACTTT. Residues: CASSYTLQGRVSPLHF.

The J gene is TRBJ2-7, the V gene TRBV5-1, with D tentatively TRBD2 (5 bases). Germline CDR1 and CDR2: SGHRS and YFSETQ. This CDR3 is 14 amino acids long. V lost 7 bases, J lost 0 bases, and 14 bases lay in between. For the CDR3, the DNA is TGCGCCAGCGCCTCACTCGGAGGCTCCTACGAGCAGTACTTC. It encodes CASASLGGSYEQYF.

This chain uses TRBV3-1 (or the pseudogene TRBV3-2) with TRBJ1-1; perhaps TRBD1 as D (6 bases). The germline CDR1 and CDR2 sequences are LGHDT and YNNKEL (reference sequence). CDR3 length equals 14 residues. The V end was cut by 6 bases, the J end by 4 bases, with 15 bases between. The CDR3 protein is CASRPTGRATEAFF. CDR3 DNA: TGTGCCAGCAGACCCACAGGGAGGGCCACTGAAGCTTTCTTT.

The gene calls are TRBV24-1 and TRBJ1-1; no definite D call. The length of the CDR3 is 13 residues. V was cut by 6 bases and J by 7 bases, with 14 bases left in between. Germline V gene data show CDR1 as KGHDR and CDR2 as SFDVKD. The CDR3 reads CATSSHGRDEAFF. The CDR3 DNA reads TGTGCCACCAGTTCACACGGACGGGATGAAGCTTTCTTT.

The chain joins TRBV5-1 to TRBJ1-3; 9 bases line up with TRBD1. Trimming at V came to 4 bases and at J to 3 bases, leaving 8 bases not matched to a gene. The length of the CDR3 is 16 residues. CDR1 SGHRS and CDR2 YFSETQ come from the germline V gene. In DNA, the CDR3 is TGCGCCAGCAGCGCAGGACAGGGGAAGGGTGGAAACACCATATATTTT. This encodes CASSAGQGKGGNTIYF.

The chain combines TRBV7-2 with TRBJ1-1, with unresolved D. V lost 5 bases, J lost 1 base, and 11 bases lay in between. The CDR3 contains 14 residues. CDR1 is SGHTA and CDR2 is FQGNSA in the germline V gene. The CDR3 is CASSPTRQNTEAFF. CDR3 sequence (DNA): TGTGCCAGCAGCCCAACGAGACAGAACACTGAAGCTTTCTTT.

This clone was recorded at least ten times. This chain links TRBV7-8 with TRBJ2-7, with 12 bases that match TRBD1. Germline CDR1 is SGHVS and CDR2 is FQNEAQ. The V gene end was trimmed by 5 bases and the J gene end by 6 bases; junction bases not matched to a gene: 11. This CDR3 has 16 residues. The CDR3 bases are TGTGCCAGCAGCGCCCGGGACAGGGGGCAAGGCGGCGAGCAGTACTTC. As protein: CASSARDRGQGGEQYF.

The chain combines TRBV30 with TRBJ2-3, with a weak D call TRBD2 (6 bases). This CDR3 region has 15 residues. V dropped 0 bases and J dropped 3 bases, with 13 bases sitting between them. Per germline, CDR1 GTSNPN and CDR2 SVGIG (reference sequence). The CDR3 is CAWSVPGDSTDTQYF. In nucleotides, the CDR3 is TGTGCCTGGAGTGTACCGGGGGATAGTACAGATACGCAGTATTTT.

Written as DNA, the CDR3 is TGTGCCAGCTCACAAGGACAGGGGACGACCGGGGAGCTGTTTTTT. Amino acid sequence: CASSQGQGTTGELFF. The rearrangement links TRBV18 to TRBJ2-2; 9 bases agree with TRBD1. Trimming removed 4 bases from V and 5 bases from J; junction bases left unmatched: 5. The CDR3 is made up of 15 amino acids. Germline loops: CDR1 KGHSH, CDR2 LQKENI.

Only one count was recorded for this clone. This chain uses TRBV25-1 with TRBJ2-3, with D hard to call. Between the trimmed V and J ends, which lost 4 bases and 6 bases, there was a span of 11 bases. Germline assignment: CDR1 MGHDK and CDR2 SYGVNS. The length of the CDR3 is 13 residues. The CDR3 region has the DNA TGTGCCAGCAGTGTTAGTGTTTTTGATACGCAGTATTTT. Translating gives CASSVSVFDTQYF. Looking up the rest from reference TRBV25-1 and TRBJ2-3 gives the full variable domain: EADIYQTPRYLVIGTGKKITLECSQTMGHDKMYWYQQDPGMELHLIHYSYGVNSTEKGDLSSESTVSRIRTEHFPLTLESARPSHTSQYLCASSVSVFDTQYFGPGTRLTVL.

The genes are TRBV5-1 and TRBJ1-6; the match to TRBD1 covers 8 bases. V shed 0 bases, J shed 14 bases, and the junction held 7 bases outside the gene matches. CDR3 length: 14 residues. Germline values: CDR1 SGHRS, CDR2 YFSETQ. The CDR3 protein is CASSLVQGGATLHF. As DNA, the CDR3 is TGCGCCAGCAGCTTGGTACAGGGGGGAGCAACCCTCCACTTT.

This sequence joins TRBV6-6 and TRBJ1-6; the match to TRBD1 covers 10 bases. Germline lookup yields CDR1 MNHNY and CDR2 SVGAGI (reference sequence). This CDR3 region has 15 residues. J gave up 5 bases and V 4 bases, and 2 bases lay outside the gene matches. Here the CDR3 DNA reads TGTGCCAGCAGTTGGACAGGGGGTCATAATTCACCCCTCCACTTT. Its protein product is CASSWTGGHNSPLHF.

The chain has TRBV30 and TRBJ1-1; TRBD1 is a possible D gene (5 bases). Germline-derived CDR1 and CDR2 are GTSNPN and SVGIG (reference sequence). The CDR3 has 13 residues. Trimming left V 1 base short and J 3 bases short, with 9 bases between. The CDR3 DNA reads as TGTGCCTGGAGTGGGGGAGGGGACACTGAAGCTTTCTTT. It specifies CAWSGGGDTEAFF. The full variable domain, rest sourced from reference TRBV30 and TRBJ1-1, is SQTIHQWPATLVQPVGSPLSLECTVEGTSNPNLYWYRQAAGRGLQLLFYSVGIGQISSEVPQNLSASRPQDRQFILSSKKLLLSDSGFYLCAWSGGGDTEAFFGQGTRLTVV.

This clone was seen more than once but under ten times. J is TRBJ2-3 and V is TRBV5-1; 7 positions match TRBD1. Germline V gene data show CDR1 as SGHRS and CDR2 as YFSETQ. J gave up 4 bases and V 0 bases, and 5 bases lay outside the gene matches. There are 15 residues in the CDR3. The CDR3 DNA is TGCGCCAGCAGCTTGGACAGGGGCTTCGCAGATACGCAGTATTTT. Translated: CASSLDRGFADTQYF. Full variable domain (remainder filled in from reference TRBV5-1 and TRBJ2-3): KAGVTQTPRYLIKTRGQQVTLSCSPISGHRSVSWYQQTPGQGLQFLFEYFSETQRNKGNFPGRFSGRQFSNSRSEMNVSTLELGDSALYLCASSLDRGFADTQYFGPGTRLTVL.

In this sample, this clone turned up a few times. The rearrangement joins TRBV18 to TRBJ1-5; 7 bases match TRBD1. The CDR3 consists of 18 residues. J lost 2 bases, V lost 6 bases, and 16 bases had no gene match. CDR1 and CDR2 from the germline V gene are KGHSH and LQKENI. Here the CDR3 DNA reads TGTGCCAGCTCGGATATGATGGGGAAAACAGGGGGCAATCAGCCCCAGCATTTT. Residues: CASSDMMGKTGGNQPQHF.

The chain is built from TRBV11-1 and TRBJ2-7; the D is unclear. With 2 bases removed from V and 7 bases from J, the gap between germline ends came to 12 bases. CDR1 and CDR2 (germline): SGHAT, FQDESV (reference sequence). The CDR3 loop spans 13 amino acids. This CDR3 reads CASSLIQASEQYF. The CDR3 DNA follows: TGTGCCAGCAGCTTAATCCAGGCCTCGGAGCAGTACTTC.

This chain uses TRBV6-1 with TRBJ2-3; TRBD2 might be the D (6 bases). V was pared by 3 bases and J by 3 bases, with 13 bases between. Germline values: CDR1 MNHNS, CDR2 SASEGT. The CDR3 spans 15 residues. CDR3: CASSDLGTVTDTQYF. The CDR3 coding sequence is TGTGCCAGCAGTGACCTCGGGACTGTTACAGATACGCAGTATTTT.

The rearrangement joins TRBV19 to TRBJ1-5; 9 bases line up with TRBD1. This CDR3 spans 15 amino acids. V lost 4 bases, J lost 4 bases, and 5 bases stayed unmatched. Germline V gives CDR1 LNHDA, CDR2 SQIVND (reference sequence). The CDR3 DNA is TGTGCCAGTAGTACCGGACAGGGGCCAAATCAGCCCCAGCATTTT. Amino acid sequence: CASSTGQGPNQPQHF.